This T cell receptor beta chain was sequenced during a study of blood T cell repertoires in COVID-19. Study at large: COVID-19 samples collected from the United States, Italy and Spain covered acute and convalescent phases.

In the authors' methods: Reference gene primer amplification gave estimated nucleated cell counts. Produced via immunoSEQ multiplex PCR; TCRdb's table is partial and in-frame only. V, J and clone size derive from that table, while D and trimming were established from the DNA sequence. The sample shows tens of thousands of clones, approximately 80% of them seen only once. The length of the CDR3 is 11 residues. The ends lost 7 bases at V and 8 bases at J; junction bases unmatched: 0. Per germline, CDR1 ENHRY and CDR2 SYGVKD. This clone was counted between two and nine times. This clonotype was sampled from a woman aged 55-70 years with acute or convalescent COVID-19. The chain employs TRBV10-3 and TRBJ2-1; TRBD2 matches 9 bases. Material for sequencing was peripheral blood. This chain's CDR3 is CAIKREDEQFF. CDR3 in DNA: TGTGCCATCAAGCGGGAGGATGAGCAGTTCTTC.